The clone carrying this T cell receptor beta chain turned up a few times. What it binds is unknown. CDR1 SGHRS and CDR2 YFSETQ come from the germline V gene. The CDR3 extends over 15 amino acids. J gave up 2 bases and V 1 base, and 1 base lay outside the gene matches. Each donor supplied 7.5 to 10 milliliters of peripheral blood. The data are from a study of blood T cells in healthy people across ages. Regarding the study as a whole: Per million T cells, TCR beta diversity dropped about linearly as age rose.

Primers used in a second PCR of about 7 to 11 cycles were a sample-barcoded 5' primer and a J-beta primer mix. Each sample yielded at least 3 million CDR3-containing paired-end reads. TCRdb reprocessed the 5' RACE reads with MiXCR, giving one entry per CDR3 protein. The repertoire includes 850,000 to 1,300,000 distinct CDR3 sequences, around 43% of them detected once, and under 20% sits in the top ten. The chain employs TRBV5-1 and TRBJ2-1, with 9 nucleotides matching TRBD2. The TCR originated in a woman aged 60-70 years in good health. Sequencing input: blood. In DNA, the CDR3 is TGCGCCAGCAGCTTGCCTAGCGGGACCTACAATGAGCAGTTCTTC. Translated: CASSLPSGTYNEQFF.